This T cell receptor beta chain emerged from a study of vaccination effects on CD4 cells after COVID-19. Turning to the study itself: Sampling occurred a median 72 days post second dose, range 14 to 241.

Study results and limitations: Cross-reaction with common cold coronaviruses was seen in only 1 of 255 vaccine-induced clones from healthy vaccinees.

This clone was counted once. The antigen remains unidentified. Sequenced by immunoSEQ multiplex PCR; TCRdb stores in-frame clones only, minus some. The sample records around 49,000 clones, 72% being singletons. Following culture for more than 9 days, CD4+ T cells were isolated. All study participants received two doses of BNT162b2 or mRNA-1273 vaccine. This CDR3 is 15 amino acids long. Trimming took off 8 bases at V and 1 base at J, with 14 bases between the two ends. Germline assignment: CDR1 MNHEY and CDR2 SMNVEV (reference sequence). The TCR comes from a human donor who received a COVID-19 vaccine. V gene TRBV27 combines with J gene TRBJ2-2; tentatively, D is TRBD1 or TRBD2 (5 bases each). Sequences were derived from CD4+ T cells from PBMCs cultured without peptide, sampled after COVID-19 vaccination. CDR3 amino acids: CASAGLSGNTGELFF. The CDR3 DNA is TGTGCCAGCGCAGGGCTCAGCGGGAACACCGGGGAGCTGTTTTTT.